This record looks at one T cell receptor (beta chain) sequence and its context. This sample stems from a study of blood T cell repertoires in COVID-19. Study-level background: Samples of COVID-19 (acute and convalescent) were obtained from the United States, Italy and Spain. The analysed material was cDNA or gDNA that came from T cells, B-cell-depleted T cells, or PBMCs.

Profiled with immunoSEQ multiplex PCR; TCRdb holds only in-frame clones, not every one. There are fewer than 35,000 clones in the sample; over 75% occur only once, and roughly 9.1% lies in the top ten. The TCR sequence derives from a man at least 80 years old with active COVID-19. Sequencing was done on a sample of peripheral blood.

This chain's CDR3 is CSFEGQGTDTQYF. The CDR3 DNA is TGCAGCTTCGAAGGGCAGGGGACAGATACGCAGTATTTT. This chain uses TRBV29-1 with TRBJ2-3, with TRBD1 as a possible D gene (6 bases). The V gene lost 8 bases and the J gene lost 3 bases, with 15 bases spanning the gap. Germline-derived CDR1 and CDR2 are SQVTM and ANQGSEA. This CDR3 has 13 amino acids.